This entry describes one T cell receptor (beta chain). Different DNA sequences within this sample yield the same CDR3. The data are from a study of shared clonotypes between healthy human individuals. Study-level information: Per donor, CD8 memory used one plate, CD8 naive used two, CD4 memory used three and CD4 naive used three.

The CDR3 consists of 14 residues. Germline assignment: CDR1 MNHNS and CDR2 SASEGT. The V end was cut by 1 base, the J end by 2 bases, with 9 bases between. TCRdb's table, derived via immunoSEQ multiplex PCR, lists solely in-frame clones and lacks some. The sample consists of around 2.1 million clones, under 97% of them appearing once. The source material was naive CD4+ T cells sorted from blood. As for subset: CD45RA+ positively selected. The chain joins TRBV6-1 to TRBJ2-7; D is undetermined. The sequence was collected from a man between 18 and 29 years old in good health. The CDR3 DNA reads as TGTGCCAGCAGTGAAGTCGCAGGACCCTACGAGCAGTACTTC. Protein product: CASSEVAGPYEQYF.